Listed here is a single TCR beta chain. Original data processing: Amplifying reference gene primers gave estimates of nucleated cell counts. Using immunoSEQ multiplex PCR, the repertoire was profiled, and TCRdb retains in-frame clones only, with some absent. The V and J calls and the clone size are those of that table, but D and trimming were determined from the DNA. The sample lists 270,000 or so clones, around 90% occurring once. The sample originates from a study of blood T cell repertoires in COVID-19. Study at large: The United States, Italy and Spain supplied acute and convalescent COVID-19 samples.

The CDR3 is 12 residues long. Deletions cut 2 bases from V and 9 bases from J, with 11 bases between. The germline V gene encodes CDR1 SGHRS and CDR2 YFSETQ. J is TRBJ1-2 and V is TRBV5-1; the D gene is possibly TRBD1 (5 bases). Sequencing was carried out using PBMCs or T cells enriched from blood (not recorded which). This clonotype was obtained from a man in his forties who had been exposed to COVID-19. The CDR3: CASSLGARSYTF. In nucleotides, the CDR3 is TGCGCCAGCAGCTTAGGGGCGCGGAGCTACACCTTC. Full variable domain (remainder filled in from reference TRBV5-1 and TRBJ1-2): KAGVTQTPRYLIKTRGQQVTLSCSPISGHRSVSWYQQTPGQGLQFLFEYFSETQRNKGNFPGRFSGRQFSNSRSEMNVSTLELGDSALYLCASSLGARSYTFGSGTRLTVV.